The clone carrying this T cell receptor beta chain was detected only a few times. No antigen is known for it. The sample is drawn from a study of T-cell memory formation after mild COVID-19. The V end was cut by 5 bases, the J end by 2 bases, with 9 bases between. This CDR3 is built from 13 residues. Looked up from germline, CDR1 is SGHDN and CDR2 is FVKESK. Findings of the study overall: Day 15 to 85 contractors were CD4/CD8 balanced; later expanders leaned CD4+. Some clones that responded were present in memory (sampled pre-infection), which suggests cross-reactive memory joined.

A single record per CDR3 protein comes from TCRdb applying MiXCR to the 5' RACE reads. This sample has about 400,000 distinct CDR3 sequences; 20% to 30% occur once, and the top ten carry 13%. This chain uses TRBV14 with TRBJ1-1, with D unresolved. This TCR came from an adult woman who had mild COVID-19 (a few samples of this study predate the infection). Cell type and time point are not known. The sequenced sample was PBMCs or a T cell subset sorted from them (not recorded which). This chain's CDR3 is CASSVQVNTEAFF. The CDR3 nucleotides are TGTGCCAGCAGCGTCCAGGTCAACACTGAAGCTTTCTTT.